The 16 T cell receptor beta chains below all came from one sample that was sequenced in a study of blood T cell repertoires in COVID-19. This table comes from immunoSEQ multiplex PCR, and its TCRdb copy is limited to in-frame clones, with some not included. The profile shows about 150,000 clones, around 86% of them singletons. Sample: peripheral blood. These TCRs come from a man in his 70s who had recovered from COVID-19.

This chain connects TRBV6-2 or TRBV6-3 to TRBJ2-3; 8 positions match TRBD2. The CDR3 extends over 14 amino acids. Germline V gives CDR1 MNHEY, CDR2 SVGEGT. Trimming took 4 bases from V and 4 from J; bases not matched to a gene: 4. The CDR3 region has the DNA TGTGCCAGCAGTTTGGGACTAGGTGCAGATACGCAGTATTTT. As protein: CASSLGLGADTQYF.

The rearrangement uses TRBV3-1 (or the pseudogene TRBV3-2) and TRBJ2-3; 9 bases map to TRBD1. V lost 4 bases and J lost 5; bases outside the gene matches: 7. CDR1 is LGHDT, CDR2 YNNKEL, per germline (reference sequence). This CDR3 is built from 15 residues. CDR3 amino acids: CASSPYRGLGDTQYF. CDR3 nucleotide sequence: TGTGCCAGCAGCCCCTACAGGGGGCTGGGAGATACGCAGTATTTT.

The chain has TRBV10-3 and TRBJ2-1, with TRBD2 identical over 7 bases. CDR1 is ENHRY and CDR2 is SYGVKD in the germline V gene. The V segment lost 5 bases and the J segment 2 bases; nucleotides outside the gene matches: 6. CDR3 length: 15 amino acids. CDR3 DNA: TGTGCCATCAGTAAATGGGGGGGACCCTACAATGAGCAGTTCTTC. Amino acid sequence: CAISKWGGPYNEQFF.

This chain uses TRBV29-1 with TRBJ2-7; D gene uncertain. V lost 6 bases to trimming and J lost 7 bases, with 19 bases between them. The CDR3 consists of 13 residues. Per the germline V gene, CDR1 is SQVTM and CDR2 is ANQGSEA. The CDR3 DNA is TGCAGCGTCCTTGGCCGCGAGGCGAGGGAGCAGTACTTC. Translated, it gives CSVLGREAREQYF.

The CDR3 DNA follows: TGTGCCAGCAGTTGGGCTGGGGAGACTGACTATGGCTACACCTTC. This gives the protein CASSWAGETDYGYTF. The chain has TRBV7-2 and TRBJ1-2; D call uncertain. The V and J ends lost 6 bases and 3 bases respectively, with 17 bases between them. The CDR3 spans 15 residues. Looked up from germline, CDR1 is SGHTA and CDR2 is FQGNSA.

V usage is TRBV9 and J usage is TRBJ2-1; D may be TRBD2 (5 bases). This CDR3 spans 12 amino acids. V gave up 0 bases and J gave up 9 bases, with 7 bases separating them. Germline values: CDR1 SGDLS, CDR2 YYNGEE. The CDR3 DNA follows: TGTGCCAGCAGCGTAGGAGAGGGTGAGCAGTTCTTC. Translating gives CASSVGEGEQFF.

V usage is TRBV19 and J usage is TRBJ2-4, with D uncertain. CDR3 size: 14 residues. V was trimmed by 5 bases and J by 0 bases, leaving 8 bases between them. Per the germline V gene, CDR1 is LNHDA and CDR2 is SQIVND (reference sequence). The CDR3 DNA is TGTGCCAGTAGTGGGCCCCTAGCCAAAAACATTCAGTACTTC. It yields the protein CASSGPLAKNIQYF.

The gene calls are TRBV30 and TRBJ2-1, with D possibly TRBD2 on 6 matching bases. Germline V CDR1 and CDR2: GTSNPN, SVGIG (reference sequence). V was clipped by 0 bases and J by 15 bases, with 18 bases between them. The CDR3 totals 13 residues. The CDR3 region has the DNA TGTGCCTGGAGTGTCGGAGGGTCCGGTTGGCGGTTCTTC. It encodes CAWSVGGSGWRFF.

The V and J genes are TRBV5-1 and TRBJ2-3; D is possibly TRBD2 (6 bases). Germline V CDR1 and CDR2: SGHRS, YFSETQ. CDR3 size: 14 residues. Trimming took 5 bases from V and 2 from J, leaving 12 bases between them. The CDR3 is CASSVADITDTQYF. CDR3 nucleotide sequence: TGCGCCAGCAGTGTAGCGGACATCACAGATACGCAGTATTTT.

The rearrangement links TRBV3-1 (or the pseudogene TRBV3-2) to TRBJ2-5; 13 bases match TRBD2. J was trimmed by 5 bases and V by 5 bases; bases with no gene match: 11. This CDR3 is built from 17 residues. Germline V gene sequence: CDR1 LGHDT, CDR2 YNNKEL (reference sequence). The CDR3 spells CASSSWGTSGMVETQYF. CDR3 in DNA: TGTGCCAGCAGCTCCTGGGGGACTAGCGGGATGGTGGAGACCCAGTACTTC.

The chain has TRBV5-1 and TRBJ2-7, with TRBD2 matching over 11 bases. This CDR3 comprises 16 residues. Unmatched junction bases numbered 8, after V lost 4 bases and J lost 2 bases. Germline assignment: CDR1 SGHRS and CDR2 YFSETQ. The CDR3 sequence: CASSGTGTSGTYEQYF. DNA of the CDR3: TGCGCCAGCAGCGGTACCGGGACTAGCGGAACCTACGAGCAGTACTTC.

The genes are TRBV6-2 or TRBV6-3 and TRBJ1-2; 11 bases are shared with TRBD1. The V and J ends lost 2 bases and 3 bases, in that order; junction bases with no gene match: 8. The CDR3 has 17 amino acids. The germline CDR1 and CDR2 sequences are MNHEY and SVGEGT. CDR3 residues: CASSYPTGQGAHYGYTF. In DNA form, the CDR3 reads TGTGCCAGCAGTTACCCTACAGGACAGGGGGCACACTATGGCTACACCTTC.

V is TRBV21-1 and J is TRBJ2-1; the table's TRBD2 call for D was not verified on the DNA. TRBV21-1 is a pseudogene segment. The CDR3 covers 17 residues. The CDR3 nucleotides are TGTGCCAGCAGCAAACGTCGGGAGGGCGGAGTTAATAGGGAGCAGTTCTTC. This gives the protein CASSKRREGGVNREQFF.

The chain couples TRBV25-1 to TRBJ2-6; TRBD2 might be the D (7 bases). Looked up from germline, CDR1 is MGHDK and CDR2 is SYGVNS. Trimming removed 4 bases from V and 0 bases from J, with 16 bases in between. This CDR3 region has 18 residues. This CDR3 reads CASSGAGHYASGANVLTF. Here the CDR3 DNA reads TGTGCCAGCAGTGGAGCGGGACATTACGCCTCTGGGGCCAACGTCCTGACTTTC.

At least ten counts were recorded for this clone. The chain couples TRBV6-4 to TRBJ1-1; 9 bases map to TRBD1. Germline CDR1 MRHNA, CDR2 SNTAGT. CDR3 length equals 14 residues. Trimming cost V 4 bases and J 8 bases; bases outside gene matches: 8. In DNA form, the CDR3 reads TGTGCCAGCAGTGGTTCACCGGGACAGGGAGAAGCTTTCTTT. It specifies CASSGSPGQGEAFF.

This clone is a singleton in its sample. The chain links TRBV18 to TRBJ2-7, with TRBD1 matching over 12 bases. The CDR3 consists of 17 residues. Per the germline V gene, CDR1 is KGHSH and CDR2 is LQKENI. Losses at the gene ends were 2 bases for V and 7 bases for J; bases not matched to a gene: 12. DNA for the CDR3: TGTGCCAGCTCACCAGTGTCGCCGGGACAGGGGGCTGGTGAGCAGTACTTC. It specifies CASSPVSPGQGAGEQYF. The whole variable domain, remainder taken from reference TRBV18 and TRBJ2-7, is NAGVMQNPRHLVRRRGQEARLRCSPMKGHSHVYWYRQLPEEGLKFMVYLQKENIIDESGMPKERFSAEFPKEGPSILRIQQVVRGDSAAYFCASSPVSPGQGAGEQYFGPGTRLTVT.